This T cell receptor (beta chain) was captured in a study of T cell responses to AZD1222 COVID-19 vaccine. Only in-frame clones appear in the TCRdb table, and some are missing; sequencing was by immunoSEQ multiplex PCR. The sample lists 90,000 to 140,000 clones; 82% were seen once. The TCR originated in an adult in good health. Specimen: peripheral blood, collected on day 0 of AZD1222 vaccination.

CDR3 residues: CASSRRTGGQVEPSPLHF. The CDR3 nucleotides are TGCGCCAGCAGTCGTAGGACAGGGGGCCAAGTTGAACCTTCACCCCTCCACTTT. The chain carries TRBV5-1 and TRBJ1-6; 11 positions agree with TRBD1. Germline CDR1 is SGHRS and CDR2 is YFSETQ. This CDR3 comprises 18 residues. Trimming at V came to 5 bases and at J to 9 bases, leaving 16 bases not matched to a gene.